This T cell receptor (beta chain) was documented in a study of T cells expressing NK-cell markers (dated by TCRdb to 2020 to 2021). Concerning the study at large: Fewer than ten donors provided sorted CD3+CD56+NKG2C+, CD3+CD56+NKG2C- and CD3+CD56-NKG2C+ T-cell subsets, whose TCR beta-chain repertoires were profiled. The study sequenced eight donors, all healthy volunteers chosen at random: three men and five women. Illumina HiSeq 2000/2500, MiSeq or NextSeq was used to sequence libraries as 2 x 150 bp reads. Among the eight sequenced donors, only one was HCMV-seronegative, while the other seven were HCMV-seropositive. The paper's findings and limits, for the study overall: Those dominant clonotypes were again the most abundant among CD3+CD56-NKG2C+ cells in a handful of donors, at about 25-60.1%. Whether the expanded NKG2C-expressing T cell clones were specific for HCMV antigens was left unclear. In a handful of donors, the dominant CD3+CD56+NKG2C+ clonotypes were found to rank among the top 10 CD8+ clonotypes and to make up about 1.0-8% of CD8+ T cells.

Based on the germline V gene (reference sequence), the CDR1 and CDR2 sequences are SEHNR and FQNEAQ. Counted from cysteine to phenylalanine, this CDR3 has 14 amino acids. DNA was not recorded. Of note for this clonotype: Which antigen it targets is not known.

Instrument used: Illumina HiSeq 2000. 5'RACE template switching, by which a universal primer site and unique molecular identifiers were added, was used to make TCR beta cDNA libraries. cDNA synthesis was primed from the TCR beta constant segment and was followed by two successive PCR amplification steps. For the original study's pipeline: MIGEC handled demultiplexing of the reads and grouping by UMI, while MiTCR was used to assemble and quantify clonotypes. To exclude erroneous sequences, any TCR cDNA sequence not supported by at least two reads was discarded. Downstream repertoire analysis used the tcR package, and clonotypes were matched across fractions by CDR3 nucleotide sequence plus V segment. VDJmatch was used to annotate antigen specificity against VDJdb, with one amino acid substitution in CDR3 allowed. With the reads reprocessed by TCRdb, a single entry stands for each CDR3 protein sequence and no DNA is reported. In this record, the V and J calls reflect TCRdb's handling and not the investigators' own analysis. This specimen's table enumerates 3,000 to 4,000 distinct CDR3 sequences. Clones ranked in the top ten supply 89% of the sample.

HCMV-specific IgG was detected in serum with a commercial ELISA kit to determine HCMV serostatus. Peripheral blood mononuclear cells were isolated from blood by Ficoll density gradient centrifugation. The clonotype was recovered from a man aged 18 to 69 in good health. The chain joins TRBV7-9 to TRBJ2-7; absent DNA, TCRdb's TRBD1 call cannot be checked. What was sequenced was blood T cells: a sorted CD56 or NKG2C T cell subset, CD4+ or CD8+ T cells, or bulk PBMC T cells (not recorded which). For the CDR3, the sequence is CASRSDRGAYEQYF.